Given below is one T cell receptor beta chain in context. Its recognized antigen is unknown. Base quality data are lacking; no much larger clone is found one base away. This entry is derived from a study of blood T cell repertoires in COVID-19 (dated by TCRdb to 2020 to 2022). As for the study more broadly: Samples from collaborators originated in the United States, Italy and Spain and spanned both the acute and convalescent phases of COVID-19. A de-identified subject ID, COVID-19 status, age in years and sex were almost always included in the sample metadata. The dataset comprised deeply sampled blood TCRbeta repertoires from subjects exposed to, actively infected with, or recovered from COVID-19. The samples were drawn from two sources: the first 160 participants of the ongoing ImmuneRACE study, and 1,254 subjects contributed by 6 global collaborators. Where available, HLA class I and class II types were taken from metadata supplied by the sample provider and were not determined by assay-based typing. The material from the prospective study consisted of cDNA or gDNA derived from T cells, B-cell-depleted T cells, or PBMCs. The repertoires were released in a freely available public database meant as a resource for research on the immune response to SARS-CoV-2.

What the study reported, not specific to this receptor: The amount of clinical and demographic metadata varied by source and participant and was provided uncurated.

TCRbeta CDR3 regions were amplified from genomic DNA using the immunoSEQ Assay, a bias-controlled multiplex PCR. In the authors' own workflow: Within the assay, amplification of reference gene primers was used to estimate how many nucleated cells each sample contained. Sequence reads were collapsed and filtered to measure the absolute abundance of every unique TCRbeta CDR3 rearrangement. For each sample, productive Simpson clonality was calculated by taking the square root of Simpson's diversity index across productive rearrangements. The table was pulled from immuneACCESS by TCRdb, which kept in-frame rearrangements only. Such tables lose some clones; where checked, under half of the loss comes from unresolved V genes, and the rest has no known cause. The V and J calls and the clone size are those of that table, but D and trimming were determined from the DNA. Across this sample there are under 400,000 clones, with around 90% seen only once. The ten largest clonotypes hold 6.5% of the sample.

The collaborating institutions used their own protocols to collect whole blood in K2EDTA tubes. For TCRbeta analysis, collaborators shipped samples as frozen whole blood, isolated PBMCs, or DNA extracted from either of those sample types. The junction shows trimming of 3 bases on V and 4 bases on J, and the gene matches do not reach 9 bases of it. Based on the germline V gene (reference sequence), the CDR1 and CDR2 sequences are LNHDA and SQIVND. The CDR3 sequence holds 16 residues, the cysteine and phenylalanine included. Here the CDR3 DNA is all that survives: 48 bases in frame from base 1. The source material was peripheral blood. The chain couples TRBV19 to TRBJ1-1, with 9 bases in between that match TRBD1. The TCR comes from a man aged 18 to 29 with active or convalescent COVID-19. CDR3 sequence: CASSMSTGGRGTEAFF. The bases read TGTGCCAGTAGTATGTCGACAGGGGGTCGGGGCACTGAAGCTTTCTTT.